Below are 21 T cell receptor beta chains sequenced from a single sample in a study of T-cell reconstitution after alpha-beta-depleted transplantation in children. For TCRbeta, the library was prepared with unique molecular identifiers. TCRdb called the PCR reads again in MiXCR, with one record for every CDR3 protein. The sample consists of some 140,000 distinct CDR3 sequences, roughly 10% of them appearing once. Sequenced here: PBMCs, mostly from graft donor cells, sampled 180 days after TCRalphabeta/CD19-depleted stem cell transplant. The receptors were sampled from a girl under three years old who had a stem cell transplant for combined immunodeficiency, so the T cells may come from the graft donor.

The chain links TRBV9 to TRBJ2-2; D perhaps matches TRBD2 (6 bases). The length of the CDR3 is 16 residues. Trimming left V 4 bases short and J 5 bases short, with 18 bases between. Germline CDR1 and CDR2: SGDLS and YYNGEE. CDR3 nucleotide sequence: TGTGCCAGCAGCACCGGGAGTGCGGGCCGGACCGGGGAGCTGTTTTTT. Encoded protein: CASSTGSAGRTGELFF.

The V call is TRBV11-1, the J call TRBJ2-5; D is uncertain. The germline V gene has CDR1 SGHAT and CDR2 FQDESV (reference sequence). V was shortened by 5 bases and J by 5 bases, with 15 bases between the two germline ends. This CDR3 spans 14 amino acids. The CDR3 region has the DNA TGTGCCAGCAGCCCGGCTCCGCATTGGGAGACCCAGTACTTC. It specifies CASSPAPHWETQYF.

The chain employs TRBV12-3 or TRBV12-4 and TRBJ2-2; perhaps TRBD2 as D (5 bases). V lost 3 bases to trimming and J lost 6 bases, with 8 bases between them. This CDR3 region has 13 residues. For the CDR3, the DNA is TGTGCCAGCAGTTTCGGGATGGCCGGGGAGCTGTTTTTT. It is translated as CASSFGMAGELFF.

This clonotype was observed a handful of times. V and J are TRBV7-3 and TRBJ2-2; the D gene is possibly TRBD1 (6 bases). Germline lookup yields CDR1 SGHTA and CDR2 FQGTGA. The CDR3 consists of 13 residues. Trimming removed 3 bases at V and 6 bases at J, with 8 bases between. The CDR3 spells CASSFTGPGELFF. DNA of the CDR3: TGTGCCAGCAGCTTCACAGGGCCCGGGGAGCTGTTTTTT.

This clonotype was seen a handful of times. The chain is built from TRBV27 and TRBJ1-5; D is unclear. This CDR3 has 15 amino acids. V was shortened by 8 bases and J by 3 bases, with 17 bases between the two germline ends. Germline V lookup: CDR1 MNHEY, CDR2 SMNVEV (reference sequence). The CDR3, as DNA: TGTGCCAGCCGATTAAACCATGGTACCAATCAGCCCCAGCATTTT. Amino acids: CASRLNHGTNQPQHF.

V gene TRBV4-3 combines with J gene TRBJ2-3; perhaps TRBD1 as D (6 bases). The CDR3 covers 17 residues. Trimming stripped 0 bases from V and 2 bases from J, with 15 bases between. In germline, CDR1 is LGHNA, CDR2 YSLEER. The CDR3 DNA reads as TGCGCCAGCAGCCAAGATTGGGCAGGGGCTTACACAGATACGCAGTATTTT. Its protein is CASSQDWAGAYTDTQYF.

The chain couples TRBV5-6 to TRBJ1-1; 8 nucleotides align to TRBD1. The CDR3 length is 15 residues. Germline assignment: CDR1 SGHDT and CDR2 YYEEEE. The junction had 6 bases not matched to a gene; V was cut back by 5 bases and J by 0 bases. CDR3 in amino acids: CASSKRQGLNTEAFF. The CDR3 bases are TGTGCCAGCAGTAAAAGACAGGGGCTGAACACTGAAGCTTTCTTT.

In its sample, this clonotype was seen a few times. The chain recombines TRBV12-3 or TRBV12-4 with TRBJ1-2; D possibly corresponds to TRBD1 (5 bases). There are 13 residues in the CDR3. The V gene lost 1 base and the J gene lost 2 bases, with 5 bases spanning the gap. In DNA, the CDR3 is TGTGCCAGCAGTTTAGGGACAAACTATGGCTACACCTTC. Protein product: CASSLGTNYGYTF.

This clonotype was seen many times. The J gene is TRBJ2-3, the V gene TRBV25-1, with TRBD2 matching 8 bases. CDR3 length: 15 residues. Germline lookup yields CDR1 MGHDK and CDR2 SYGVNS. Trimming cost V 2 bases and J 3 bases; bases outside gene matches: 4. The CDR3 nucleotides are TGTGCCAGCAGTGAACTAGCGGGTGGTACAGATACGCAGTATTTT. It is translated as CASSELAGGTDTQYF. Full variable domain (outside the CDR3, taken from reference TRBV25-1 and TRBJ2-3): EADIYQTPRYLVIGTGKKITLECSQTMGHDKMYWYQQDPGMELHLIHYSYGVNSTEKGDLSSESTVSRIRTEHFPLTLESARPSHTSQYLCASSELAGGTDTQYFGPGTRLTVL.

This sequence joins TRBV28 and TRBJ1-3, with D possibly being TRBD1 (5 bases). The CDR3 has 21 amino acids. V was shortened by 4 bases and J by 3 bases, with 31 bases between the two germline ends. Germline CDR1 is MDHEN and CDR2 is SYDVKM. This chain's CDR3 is CASSSMRIPGYDKFIGNTIYF. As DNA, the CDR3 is TGTGCCAGCAGTTCAATGAGGATACCAGGGTATGACAAGTTCATTGGAAACACCATATATTTT. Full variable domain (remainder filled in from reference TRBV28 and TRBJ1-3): DVKVTQSSRYLVKRTGEKVFLECVQDMDHENMFWYRQDPGLGLRLIYFSYDVKMKEKGDIPEGYSVSREKKERFSLILESASTNQTSMYLCASSSMRIPGYDKFIGNTIYFGEGSWLTVV.

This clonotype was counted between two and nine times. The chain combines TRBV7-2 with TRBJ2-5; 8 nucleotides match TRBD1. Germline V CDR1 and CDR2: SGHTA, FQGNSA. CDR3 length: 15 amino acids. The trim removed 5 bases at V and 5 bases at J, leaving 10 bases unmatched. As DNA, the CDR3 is TGTGCCAGCAGCCCACTTCCCCAGGGGGCTGAGACCCAGTACTTC. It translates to CASSPLPQGAETQYF.

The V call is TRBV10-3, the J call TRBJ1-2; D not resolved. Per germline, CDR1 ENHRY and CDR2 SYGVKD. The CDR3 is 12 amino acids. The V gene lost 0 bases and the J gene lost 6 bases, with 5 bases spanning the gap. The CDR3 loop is CAISESNNGYTF. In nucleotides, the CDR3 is TGTGCCATCAGTGAGTCGAATAATGGCTACACCTTC.

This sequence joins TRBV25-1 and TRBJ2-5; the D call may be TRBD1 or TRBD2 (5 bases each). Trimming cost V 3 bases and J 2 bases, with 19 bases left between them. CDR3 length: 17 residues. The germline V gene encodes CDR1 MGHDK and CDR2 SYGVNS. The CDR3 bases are TGTGCCAGCAGTGATCCTCGTTCGGGGCGGGTACAAGAGACCCAGTACTTC. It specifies CASSDPRSGRVQETQYF. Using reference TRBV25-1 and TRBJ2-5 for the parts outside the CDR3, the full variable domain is EADIYQTPRYLVIGTGKKITLECSQTMGHDKMYWYQQDPGMELHLIHYSYGVNSTEKGDLSSESTVSRIRTEHFPLTLESARPSHTSQYLCASSDPRSGRVQETQYFGPGTRLLVL.

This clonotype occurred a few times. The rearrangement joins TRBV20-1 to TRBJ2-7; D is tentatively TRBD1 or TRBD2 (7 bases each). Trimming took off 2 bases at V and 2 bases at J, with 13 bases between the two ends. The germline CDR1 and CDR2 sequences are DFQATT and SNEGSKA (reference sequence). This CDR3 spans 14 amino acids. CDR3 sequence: CSARWAGGAYEQYF. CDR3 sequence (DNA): TGCAGTGCTAGATGGGCAGGGGGGGCCTACGAGCAGTACTTC.

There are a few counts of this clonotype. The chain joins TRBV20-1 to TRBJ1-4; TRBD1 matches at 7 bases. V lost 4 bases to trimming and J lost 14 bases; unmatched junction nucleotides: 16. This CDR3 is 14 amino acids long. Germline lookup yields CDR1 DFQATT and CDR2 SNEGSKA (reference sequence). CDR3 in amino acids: CSAMGWNRGGDLFF. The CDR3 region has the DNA TGCAGTGCTATGGGTTGGAACAGGGGTGGGGATCTGTTTTTT.

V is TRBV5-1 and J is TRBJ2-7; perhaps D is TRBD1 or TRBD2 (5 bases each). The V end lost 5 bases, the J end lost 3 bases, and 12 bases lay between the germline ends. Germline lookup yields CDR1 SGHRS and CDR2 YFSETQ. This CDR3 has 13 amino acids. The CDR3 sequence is CASRTGPNYEQYF. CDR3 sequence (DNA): TGCGCCAGCAGGACGGGGCCGAACTACGAGCAGTACTTC.

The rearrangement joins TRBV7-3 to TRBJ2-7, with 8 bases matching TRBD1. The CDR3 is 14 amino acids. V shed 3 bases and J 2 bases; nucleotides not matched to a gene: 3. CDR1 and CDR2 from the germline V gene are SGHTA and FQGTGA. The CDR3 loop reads CASSFRDRPYEQYF. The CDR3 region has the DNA TGTGCCAGCAGCTTCCGGGACAGGCCCTACGAGCAGTACTTC. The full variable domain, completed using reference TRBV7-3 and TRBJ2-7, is GAGVSQTPSNKVTEKGKYVELRCDPISGHTALYWYRQSLGQGPEFLIYFQGTGAADDSGLPNDRFFAVRPEGSVSTLKIQRTERGDSAVYLCASSFRDRPYEQYFGPGTRLTVT.

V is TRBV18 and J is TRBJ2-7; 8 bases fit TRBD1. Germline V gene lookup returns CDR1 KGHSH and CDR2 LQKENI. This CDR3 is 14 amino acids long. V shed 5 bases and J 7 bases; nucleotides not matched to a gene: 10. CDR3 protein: CASSYGTGVWEQYF. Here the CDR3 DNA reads TGTGCCAGCTCATACGGGACAGGTGTTTGGGAGCAGTACTTC.

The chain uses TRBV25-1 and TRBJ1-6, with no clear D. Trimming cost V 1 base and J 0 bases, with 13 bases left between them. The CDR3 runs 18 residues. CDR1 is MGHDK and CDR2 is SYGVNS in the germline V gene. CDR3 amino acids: CASSECGRDGSYNSPLHF. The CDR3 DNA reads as TGTGCCAGCAGTGAATGTGGAAGGGATGGCTCCTATAATTCACCCCTCCACTTT.

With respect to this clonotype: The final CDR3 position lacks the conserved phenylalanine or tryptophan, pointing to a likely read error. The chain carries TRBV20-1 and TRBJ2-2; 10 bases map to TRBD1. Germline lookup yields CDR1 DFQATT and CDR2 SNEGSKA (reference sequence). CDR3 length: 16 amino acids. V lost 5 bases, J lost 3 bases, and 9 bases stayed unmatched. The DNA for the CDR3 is TGCAGTGCTTTTCCCAGACAGGGGGCCTACACCGGGGAGCTGTTTTTA. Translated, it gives CSAFPRQGAYTGELFL.

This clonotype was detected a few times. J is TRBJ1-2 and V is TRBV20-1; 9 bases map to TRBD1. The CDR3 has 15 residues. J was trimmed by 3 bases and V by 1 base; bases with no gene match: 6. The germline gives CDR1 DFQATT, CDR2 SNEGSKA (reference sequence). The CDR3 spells CSARAKRDRDYGYTF. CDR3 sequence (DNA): TGCAGTGCTAGAGCGAAGCGGGACAGGGACTATGGCTACACCTTC.